This TCR beta chain was captured by sequencing in a study of OX40 agonist ivuxolimab in advanced cancers. Overall study context: Patients were treated with intravenous ivuxolimab, dosed at 0.01 to 10 mg/kg and infused every 2 weeks. Among those enrolled, mean age was about 63 years (range roughly 23 to 85) and 70% to 85% were male.

The repertoire was sequenced with immunoSEQ multiplex PCR; TCRdb's copy has only in-frame clones and lacks some. The sample contains approximately 70,000 clones, 80% to 90% of which appear only once. This CDR3 spans 13 amino acids. CDR1 SNHLY and CDR2 FYNNEI come from the germline V gene. Trimming stripped 8 bases from V and 5 bases from J, with 15 bases between. The TCR was taken from an adult with an advanced solid tumor such as melanoma, head and neck, liver or kidney cancer. The sample here was CD4+ or CD8+ T cells sorted from blood, taken in a trial of the OX40 agonist ivuxolimab. The chain joins TRBV2 to TRBJ1-2; possibly TRBD1 for D (5 bases). CDR3 DNA sequence: TGTGCCAGCTACCCCACAGGAGAATATGGCTACACCTTC. This encodes CASYPTGEYGYTF.